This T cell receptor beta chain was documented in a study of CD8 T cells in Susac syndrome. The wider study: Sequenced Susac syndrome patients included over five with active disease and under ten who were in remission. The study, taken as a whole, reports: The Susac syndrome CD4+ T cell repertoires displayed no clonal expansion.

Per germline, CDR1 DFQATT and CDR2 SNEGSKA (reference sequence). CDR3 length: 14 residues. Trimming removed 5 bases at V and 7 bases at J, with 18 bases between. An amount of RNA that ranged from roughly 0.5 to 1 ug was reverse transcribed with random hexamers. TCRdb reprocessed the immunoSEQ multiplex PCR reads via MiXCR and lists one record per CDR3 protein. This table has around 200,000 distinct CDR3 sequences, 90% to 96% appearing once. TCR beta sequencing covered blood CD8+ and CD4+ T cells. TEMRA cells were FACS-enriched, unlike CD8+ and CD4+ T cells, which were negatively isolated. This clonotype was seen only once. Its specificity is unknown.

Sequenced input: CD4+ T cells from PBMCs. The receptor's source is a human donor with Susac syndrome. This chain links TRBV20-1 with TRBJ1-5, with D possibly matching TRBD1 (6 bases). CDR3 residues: CSAGAPQGNQPQHF. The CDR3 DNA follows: TGCAGTGCTGGAGCGCCACAGGGTAACCAGCCCCAGCATTTT.